This T cell receptor (beta chain) was sequenced in a study of metastatic and nonmetastatic thyroid tumors. This clone was observed a handful of times. The entire patient cohort was treatment-naive prior to thyroid surgery. TCRdb re-called clones from the PCR reads using MiXCR. The sample lists around 15,000 clones; 33% were seen once. This clonotype was sampled from a male donor with papillary thyroid cancer or a benign thyroid nodule (not recorded which). Some clones in this sample may be carry-over from other donors' samples. Sequencing input: tumor tissue.

The CDR3 spells CASRTGYLRNTQYF. In nucleotides, the CDR3 is TGTGCCAGCAGGACAGGTTACCTCCGGAATACGCAGTATTTT. This sequence joins TRBV6-1 and TRBJ2-3; a possible D gene is TRBD1 (6 bases). The CDR3 extends over 14 amino acids. V lost 6 bases and J lost 7, with 17 bases in between. Germline loops: CDR1 MNHNS, CDR2 SASEGT.